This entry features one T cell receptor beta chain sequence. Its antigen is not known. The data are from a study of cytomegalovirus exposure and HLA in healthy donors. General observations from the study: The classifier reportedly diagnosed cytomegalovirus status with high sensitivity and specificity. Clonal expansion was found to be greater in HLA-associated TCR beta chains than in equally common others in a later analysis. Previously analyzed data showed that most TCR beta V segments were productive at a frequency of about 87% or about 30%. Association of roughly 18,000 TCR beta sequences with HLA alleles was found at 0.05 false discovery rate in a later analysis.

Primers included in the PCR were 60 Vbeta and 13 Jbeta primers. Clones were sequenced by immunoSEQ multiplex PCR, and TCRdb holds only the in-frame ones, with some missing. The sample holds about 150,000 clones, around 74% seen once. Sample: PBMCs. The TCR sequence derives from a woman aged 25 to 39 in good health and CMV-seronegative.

The CDR3 coding sequence is TGTGCCAGCAGTTCGGGGGGCGATGAGCAGTTCTTC. It specifies CASSSGGDEQFF. The chain employs TRBV28 and TRBJ2-1; a possible D gene is TRBD2 (7 bases). The germline CDR1 and CDR2 sequences are MDHEN and SYDVKM. This CDR3 contains 12 residues. Trimming cost V 4 bases and J 8 bases, with 9 bases left between them. The full variable domain, in which reference TRBV28 and TRBJ2-1 provide the parts outside the CDR3, is DVKVTQSSRYLVKRTGEKVFLECVQDMDHENMFWYRQDPGLGLRLIYFSYDVKMKEKGDIPEGYSVSREKKERFSLILESASTNQTSMYLCASSSGGDEQFFGPGTRLTVL.